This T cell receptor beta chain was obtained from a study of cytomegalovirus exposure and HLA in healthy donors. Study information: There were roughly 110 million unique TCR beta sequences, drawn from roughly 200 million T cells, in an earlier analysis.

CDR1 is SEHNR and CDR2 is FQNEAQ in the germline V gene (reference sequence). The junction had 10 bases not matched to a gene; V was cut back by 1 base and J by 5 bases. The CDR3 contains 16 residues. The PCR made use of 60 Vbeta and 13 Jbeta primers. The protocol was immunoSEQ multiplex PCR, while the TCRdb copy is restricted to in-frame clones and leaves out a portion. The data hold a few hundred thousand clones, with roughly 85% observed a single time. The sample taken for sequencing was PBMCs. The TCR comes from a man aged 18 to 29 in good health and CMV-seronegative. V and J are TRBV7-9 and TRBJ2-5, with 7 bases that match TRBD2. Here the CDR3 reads CASSLVVGEGLETQYF. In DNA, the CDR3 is TGTGCCAGCAGCTTAGTCGTGGGGGAGGGACTGGAGACCCAGTACTTC.